One sample yielded the 3 T cell receptor beta chains listed below, sequenced in a study of blood T cell repertoires in COVID-19. Repertoires were generated with immunoSEQ multiplex PCR, while TCRdb's copy carries only in-frame clones and drops some. Of about 150,000 clones listed, about 89% are singletons. Sequences were obtained from peripheral blood. The receptors shown here come from a man aged 50-59 years with acute or convalescent COVID-19.

V gene TRBV27 combines with J gene TRBJ1-5; 7 bases map to TRBD1. CDR3 length: 16 amino acids. Germline V gene lookup returns CDR1 MNHEY and CDR2 SMNVEV (reference sequence). V gave up 4 bases and J gave up 2 bases; unmatched junction bases: 8. This chain's CDR3 is CASSSFPTGGNQPQHF. As DNA, the CDR3 is TGTGCCAGCAGTTCATTCCCCACAGGGGGCAATCAGCCCCAGCATTTT.

V usage is TRBV19 and J usage is TRBJ2-3; 8 bases agree with TRBD1. The CDR3 length is 14 residues. The trim removed 4 bases at V and 4 bases at J, leaving 4 bases unmatched. CDR1 is LNHDA and CDR2 is SQIVND in the germline V gene (reference sequence). The CDR3 protein is CASSRQGLADTQYF. The CDR3 nucleotides read TGTGCCAGTAGTAGACAGGGGCTGGCAGATACGCAGTATTTT.

The chain uses TRBV6-5 and TRBJ2-2; 7 bases line up with TRBD2. Germline V gene lookup returns CDR1 MNHEY and CDR2 SVGAGI. The CDR3 sequence is 15 residues long. V was clipped by 0 bases and J by 6 bases; unmatched bases: 4. The CDR3 DNA reads TGTGCCAGCAGTTACTCGGCGGGAGCGCCCGGGGAGCTGTTTTTT. It codes for CASSYSAGAPGELFF.